This record looks at one TCR beta chain sequence and its context. The antigen remains undetermined. The sample comes from a study of cytomegalovirus exposure and HLA in healthy donors. Study-level background: Clustering assigned approximately 79% of the approximately 390 genotyped donors to the Caucasian-associated ancestry cluster. Whole-study findings and limits: One later analysis reportedly identified an Asian-associated ancestry cluster that showed fewer N-insertions than the 666-donor mean. Equally common other TCR beta chains were less clonally expanded than HLA-associated ones, a later analysis found. DRB1 had the most TCR associations and HLA-C the fewest, a later analysis found, with rates varying by HLA locus.

Researchers ran the PCR with 60 Vbeta and 13 Jbeta primers. Some clones are missing from TCRdb's copy, which holds only in-frame ones; the method was immunoSEQ multiplex PCR. This table has approximately 90,000 clones, 77% appearing once. V trimming: 5 bases; J trimming: 4 bases; junction bases outside the gene matches: 10. Germline values: CDR1 SGHAT, CDR2 FQNNGV. The length of the CDR3 is 17 residues. Sequencing was done on a sample of PBMCs. The TCR originated in a man aged 25-45 years in good health and CMV-seronegative. This chain links TRBV11-2 with TRBJ1-6, with 8 bases fitting TRBD1. Written as DNA, the CDR3 is TGTGCCAGCAGCGGGACAGGACAGGGAGCTTATAATTCACCCCTCCACTTT. Amino acid sequence: CASSGTGQGAYNSPLHF.